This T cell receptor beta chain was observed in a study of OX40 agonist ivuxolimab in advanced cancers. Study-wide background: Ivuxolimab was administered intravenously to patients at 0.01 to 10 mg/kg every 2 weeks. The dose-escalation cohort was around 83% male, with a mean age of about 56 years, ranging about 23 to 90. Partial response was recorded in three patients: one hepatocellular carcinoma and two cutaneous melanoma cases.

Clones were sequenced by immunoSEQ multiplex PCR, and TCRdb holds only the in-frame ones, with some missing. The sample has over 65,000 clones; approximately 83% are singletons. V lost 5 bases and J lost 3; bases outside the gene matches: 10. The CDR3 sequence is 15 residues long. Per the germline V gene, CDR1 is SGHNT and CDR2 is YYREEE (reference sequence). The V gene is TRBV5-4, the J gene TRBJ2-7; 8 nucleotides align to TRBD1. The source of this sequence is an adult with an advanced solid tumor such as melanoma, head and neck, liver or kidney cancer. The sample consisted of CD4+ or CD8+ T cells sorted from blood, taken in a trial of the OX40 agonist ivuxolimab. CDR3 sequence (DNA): TGTGCCAGCAGGGACCGGGACAGGAGTCTCTACGAGCAGTACTTC. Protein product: CASRDRDRSLYEQYF.